Listed below are T cell receptor beta chains from one sample, sequenced in a study of cytomegalovirus exposure and HLA in healthy donors. Using immunoSEQ multiplex PCR, the repertoire was profiled, and TCRdb retains in-frame clones only, with some absent. This table holds approximately 190,000 clones, 70% to 80% found once. The sample comprised PBMCs. The receptors were gathered from a woman in her thirties in good health and CMV-seropositive. The CDR3 runs from the conserved cysteine through the conserved F or W. The D gene is left open where the match is weak. Only part of the rows carry a size: once, few, many, or a class if the clone is expanded.

J | V | D | size | CDR3 | DNA
TRBJ2-3 | TRBV9 | - | - | CASSVAGGDTQYF | TGTGCCAGCAGCGTAGCAGGGGGGGATACGCAGTATTTT
TRBJ2-7 | TRBV6-1 | - | once | CASARLYYEQYF | TGTGCCAGCGCACGGTTATACTACGAGCAGTACTTC
TRBJ2-1 | TRBV11-3 | - | - | CASSLSLENEQFF | TGTGCCAGCAGCTTGAGCCTAGAGAATGAGCAGTTCTTC
TRBJ2-7 | TRBV11-3 | TRBD1 | few | CASSSGTARYPYEQYF | TGTGCCAGCAGTTCCGGGACAGCCAGGTACCCTTACGAGCAGTACTTC
TRBJ2-7 | TRBV28 | TRBD1 | - | CASSLTGLLGEQYF | TGTGCCAGCAGTTTGACAGGGTTACTGGGGGAGCAGTACTTC
TRBJ2-7 | TRBV11-2 | - | once | CASSPLGAYEQYF | TGTGCCAGCAGCCCGTTAGGGGCTTACGAGCAGTACTTC
TRBJ1-6 | TRBV30 | TRBD1 | - | CAWSEGAGDSPLHF | TGTGCCTGGTCGGAGGGGGCTGGGGATTCACCCCTCCACTTT
TRBJ2-3 | TRBV4-2 | - | few | CASSQGMGEADTQYF | TGTGCCAGCAGCCAAGGTATGGGAGAAGCAGATACGCAGTATTTT
TRBJ1-1 | TRBV28 | TRBD1 | - | CASSLPDRQITEAFF | TGTGCCAGCAGTTTACCGGACAGGCAGATCACTGAAGCTTTCTTT
TRBJ1-2 | TRBV2 | - | - | CASSAGVYGYTF | TGTGCCAGCAGTGCGGGAGTCTATGGCTACACCTTC
TRBJ2-7 | TRBV7-9 | TRBD2 | once | CSSSPEGGGSYEQYF | TGTTCCAGCAGCCCAGAGGGCGGGGGATCCTACGAGCAGTACTTC
TRBJ2-5 | TRBV27 | TRBD1 | once | CASSLSRTGHQETQYF | TGTGCCAGCAGTTTATCGCGGACAGGACACCAAGAGACCCAGTACTTC
TRBJ1-2 | TRBV6-5 | - | - | CASSPGTTAVYGYTF | TGTGCCAGCAGTCCCGGGACAACGGCTGTTTATGGCTACACCTTC
TRBJ2-3 | TRBV13 | - | once | CASRSQGFRDTQYF | TGTGCCAGCAGATCCCAGGGGTTTCGAGATACGCAGTATTTT
TRBJ1-1 | TRBV19 | TRBD1 | - | CASSIKQGFPEAFF | TGTGCCAGTAGTATTAAACAGGGGTTCCCTGAAGCTTTCTTT
TRBJ2-5 | TRBV25-1 | - | - | CASSAERFEQETQYF | TGTGCCAGCAGTGCAGAGAGGTTTGAGCAAGAGACCCAGTACTTC
TRBJ2-3 | TRBV9 | TRBD2 | - | CASSGKRGGRGTQYF | TGTGCCAGCAGCGGAAAGCGGGGGGGCCGAGGTACGCAGTATTTT